Below, one TCR delta chain is given with its context. TCRdb assigns this DNA the protein of a much larger clone, which departs from its translation at residue 14; this likely reflects a read error, and the protein shown comes from translating the DNA. The length of the CDR3 is 18 residues. CDR1 GEAIGNYY and CDR2 EKD come from the germline V gene. These data belong to a study of gamma-delta chains in newborns, infants, children. Across the whole study: Innate gammadelta T cells reportedly expand polyclonally right after birth, driven by microbial exposure, per the title.

TCRdb called clones anew from the reads with CATT. The table includes 810 or so delta-chain clones, more than 0.9% detected once. Sequencing was done on a sample of blood. This chain uses TRDV2 with TRDJ1; 11 bases agree with TRDD3. The receptor was isolated from a child in good health. CDR3 DNA: TGTGCCTGTGACCTACTGGGGGATATCAGGGAGGGCACCGAAAAACTCATCTTT. Amino acids: CACDLLGDIREGTEKLIF.